These T cell receptor beta chains were read from a single sample in a study of blood T cells in healthy people across ages. TCRdb processed the 5' RACE reads anew with MiXCR; each CDR3 protein has one entry. The sample carries some 850,000 distinct CDR3 sequences, roughly 25% recorded once. These data were likewise used in another study, on T cells of mothers and their children.

Source material: blood. Receptors originate from a boy younger than 18 in good health. The CDR3 runs from the conserved cysteine through the conserved F or W. The D gene is left open where the match is weak. Where a row states a size, it is once, few, many or the class of an expanded clone; other rows omit it.

. | TRBJ2-7 | TRBV11-2 | . | CASSLVRGLIPSYEQYF | TGTGCCAGCAGCTTAGTTCGGGGCCTAATACCATCCTACGAGCAGTACTTC
. | TRBJ1-5 | TRBV19 | . | CASSIAGGRSNQPQHF | TGTGCCAGTAGTATAGCCGGGGGTCGGAGCAATCAGCCCCAGCATTTT
few | TRBJ1-5 | TRBV20-1 | . | CSASPPTGSNQPQHF | TGCAGTGCTAGCCCCCCGACCGGTTCCAATCAGCCCCAGCATTTT
few | TRBJ1-6 | TRBV30 | . | CAWSPPGTSVGGGPLHF | TGTGCCTGGAGTCCCCCCGGGACGTCCGTCGGAGGAGGACCCCTCCACTTT
once | TRBJ2-5 | TRBV20-1 | . | CSAPSSERPQETQYF | TGCAGTGCCCCCTCTAGCGAGCGGCCTCAAGAGACCCAGTACTTC
. | TRBJ2-5 | TRBV2 | TRBD2 | CASSEDPGLAGETQYF | TGTGCCAGCAGTGAAGACCCCGGACTAGCGGGAGAGACCCAGTACTTC
. | TRBJ2-3 | TRBV5-5 | . | CASSYPWASNYF | TGTGCCAGCAGCTACCCCTGGGCTAGCAACTATTTT
few | TRBJ1-5 | TRBV2 | . | CASDTGPYSNQPQHF | TGTGCCAGCGATACAGGCCCCTATAGCAATCAGCCCCAGCATTTT
. | TRBJ2-1 | TRBV5-4 | . | CASTRRNEQFF | TGTGCCAGCACGCGTCGGAATGAGCAGTTCTTC
. | TRBJ2-7 | TRBV20-1 | . | CSATGAFGPYEQYF | TGCAGTGCTACAGGGGCATTTGGCCCCTACGAGCAGTACTTC